This T cell receptor beta chain was recorded in a study of memory CD4+ T cells and cytomegalovirus serostatus. Overall study: Healthy Belgian adult donors included nine or ten CMV-positive and fewer than 25 CMV-negative people.

The sort gate was single viable CD3+CD4+CD8-CD45RO+ cells for memory CD4+ T cells. Total CD4+ T cells were enriched by CD4 positive selection. The repertoire was sequenced with immunoSEQ multiplex PCR; TCRdb's copy has only in-frame clones and lacks some. The data show almost 45,000 clones, about 79% seen once. This clone was detected only a few times. Antigen specificity is unknown. Per the germline V gene, CDR1 is SGHRS and CDR2 is YFSETQ. V was trimmed by 3 bases and J by 4 bases, leaving 18 bases between them. This CDR3 has 16 residues. Study-level results: About 40% of the 164 known CMV-associated TCRbeta sequences appeared in CD4+ memory. Suggested: most of the CMV-linked TCR signature lies in CD4+ memory cells.

The J gene is TRBJ2-3, the V gene TRBV5-1; the D gene is possibly TRBD2 (6 bases). The receptor's source is an adult in good health and CMV-seronegative. Source material: memory CD4+ T cells from blood. The CDR3 here is CASSWDLAPSADTQYF. The CDR3, as DNA: TGCGCCAGCAGCTGGGATCTAGCGCCCAGTGCAGATACGCAGTATTTT.